This T cell receptor (beta chain) was recorded in a study of Graves' ophthalmopathy and Graves' hyperthyroidism. The overall study: Samples of peripheral blood were obtained at initial diagnosis, prior to treatment of any kind.

Amplifying from RNA transcripts, the study obtained TCR beta CDR3 regions. Investigators did first-round RT-PCR with HTBI primers, then second-round multiplex PCR. TCRdb reprocessed the multiplex PCR reads with MiXCR, giving one entry per CDR3 protein. The sample has about 640,000 distinct CDR3 sequences; under 50% are singletons. Study-wide findings and caveats: Distinction of ophthalmopathy from stable hyperthyroidism by a 13-signature model reached approximately 88% sensitivity and 75% to 84% specificity.

The germline V gene encodes CDR1 WSHSY and CDR2 SAAADI. Trimming took off 5 bases at V and 4 bases at J, with 15 bases between the two ends. This CDR3 has 15 residues. Comments on this clonotype: The target antigen is unknown.

Presentation of ophthalmopathy in the donors involved moderate-to-severe activity, CAS ≥3, NOSPECS ≥4 and a duration under 3 months. Clinical symptoms, serum thyroxine, TRAb, thyroid ultrasound and orbital computed tomography were relied on for diagnosis. The V call is TRBV10-2, the J call TRBJ1-5; D may be TRBD1 (6 bases). The TCR originated in an adult man with Graves' ophthalmopathy. Sequencing was done on a sample of peripheral blood. DNA for the CDR3: TGCGCCAGCAGTTTAGGCGGGACAAAGAATCAGCCCCAGCATTTT. Translated, it gives CASSLGGTKNQPQHF.